The 22 T cell receptor beta chains below come from one sample, sequenced in a study of graft-versus-host responses after intestinal transplantation. The method was immunoSEQ multiplex PCR; TCRdb's version includes in-frame clones alone and lacks a portion of them. The sample lists about 8,200 clones; under 35% were seen once. The sample in question was alloreactive CD4+ T cells from a mixed lymphocyte reaction culture, obtained before intestinal transplant. Specified subset: CFSE-low proliferating T cells sorted from roughly six-day pre-transplant mixed lymphocyte reaction (GvH or HvG direction). The receptors originated from a human patient who received an intestinal transplant.

This clone came up a few times. The rearrangement uses TRBV9 and TRBJ2-3, with 12 positions matching TRBD2. Unmatched junction bases numbered 2, after V lost 5 bases and J lost 1 base. Germline lookup yields CDR1 SGDLS and CDR2 YYNGEE. The CDR3 covers 15 residues. CDR3 protein: CASSWTSGGTDTQYF. The CDR3 DNA follows: TGTGCCAGCAGTTGGACTAGCGGGGGCACAGATACGCAGTATTTT.

The gene calls are TRBV19 and TRBJ1-5, with D perhaps TRBD1 (6 bases). The V gene's germline CDR1 is LNHDA and CDR2 SQIVND (reference sequence). The CDR3 has 16 residues. V was trimmed by 4 bases and J by 0 bases, leaving 13 bases between them. CDR3 nucleotides: TGTGCCAGTAGTACCATCCGGACAGCTAGCAATCAGCCCCAGCATTTT. It codes for CASSTIRTASNQPQHF.

By sample share, this clone is medium-sized. The chain carries TRBV5-1 and TRBJ1-4; D might be TRBD1 (6 bases). CDR3 length: 16 residues. V dropped 4 bases and J dropped 7 bases, with 20 bases sitting between them. Germline-derived CDR1 and CDR2 are SGHRS and YFSETQ. The CDR3, as DNA: TGCGCCAGCAGCCCCATAGGGGGGGTGGGGAGTGAAAAACTGTTTTTT. This codes for CASSPIGGVGSEKLFF.

V and J are TRBV6-6 and TRBJ2-3; TRBD2 is a possible D gene (6 bases). CDR1 is MNHNY, CDR2 SVGAGI, per germline (reference sequence). Trimming removed 1 base from V and 2 bases from J, with 10 bases in between. The CDR3 is 15 amino acids. The CDR3 loop reads CASSYWGTSTDTQYF. The CDR3 coding sequence is TGTGCCAGCAGTTACTGGGGGACTTCCACAGATACGCAGTATTTT.

By proportion, this clone is medium-sized. V gene TRBV11-2 combines with J gene TRBJ2-7, with 11 bases identical to TRBD2. V lost 4 bases and J lost 2; bases outside the gene matches: 4. Germline CDR1 is SGHAT and CDR2 is FQNNGV. The CDR3 is 15 amino acids. The CDR3 DNA sequence: TGTGCCAGCAGCTCTACTAGCGGGAGTCCCTACGAGCAGTACTTC. The encoded protein is CASSSTSGSPYEQYF.

By share of the sample, this clone is medium-sized. The V gene is TRBV9, the J gene TRBJ2-6, with a tentative D call TRBD1 (5 bases). Trimming left V 4 bases short and J 0 bases short, with 11 bases between. From germline, CDR1 is SGDLS and CDR2 YYNGEE. CDR3 length: 16 amino acids. CDR3 loop: CASSYGHTSGANVLTF. The CDR3 DNA sequence: TGTGCCAGCAGCTACGGACACACCTCTGGGGCCAACGTCCTGACTTTC.

The CDR3 reads CASSAGGAYNEQFF. Here the CDR3 DNA reads TGTGCCAGCAGTGCTGGGGGGGCGTACAATGAGCAGTTCTTC. The V and J genes are TRBV2 and TRBJ2-1; perhaps TRBD2 as D (7 bases). V was clipped by 4 bases and J by 4 bases, with 11 bases between them. The CDR3 spans 14 residues. Germline-derived CDR1 and CDR2 are SNHLY and FYNNEI.

This clone was picked up one time. The rearrangement uses TRBV20-1 and TRBJ2-1; TRBD1 is a possible D gene (5 bases). V was cut by 7 bases and J by 7 bases, with 11 bases left in between. Germline values: CDR1 DFQATT, CDR2 SNEGSKA (reference sequence). The CDR3 covers 11 residues. The CDR3 loop is CSGGAENEQFF. The CDR3 DNA sequence: TGCAGTGGGGGCGCGGAAAATGAGCAGTTCTTC.

The V call is TRBV5-4, the J call TRBJ2-1; the match to TRBD2 covers 11 bases. The germline gives CDR1 SGHNT, CDR2 YYREEE (reference sequence). There are 15 residues in the CDR3. V shed 1 base and J 10 bases; nucleotides not matched to a gene: 7. The CDR3 region has the DNA TGTGCCAGCAGCTTGTCACTAGCGGGAGTCGGAGAGCAGTTCTTC. Amino acids: CASSLSLAGVGEQFF.

This clone appeared a few times. This rearrangement joins TRBV18 to TRBJ2-5; no reliable D call. V lost 4 bases and J lost 5, with 5 bases in between. CDR1 is KGHSH and CDR2 is LQKENI in the germline V gene. CDR3 length: 11 residues. The CDR3 sequence: CASSQRETQYF. The CDR3 DNA follows: TGTGCCAGCTCACAGAGGGAGACCCAGTACTTC.

The V call is TRBV28, the J call TRBJ2-7, with D perhaps TRBD2 (7 bases). CDR3 length: 13 amino acids. The V end lost 10 bases, the J end lost 7 bases, and 20 bases lay between the germline ends. The germline CDR1 and CDR2 sequences are MDHEN and SYDVKM. CDR3 in amino acids: CAISLGGASEQYF. The CDR3 DNA reads as TGTGCCATCAGCTTGGGGGGGGCTAGTGAGCAGTACTTC.

The V gene is TRBV4-1, the J gene TRBJ2-1; possible D gene TRBD1, 5 bases. The CDR3 is 17 amino acids. CDR1 and CDR2 from the germline V gene are MGHRA and YSYEKL. The V gene lost 2 bases and the J gene lost 0 bases, with 14 bases spanning the gap. CDR3 nucleotide sequence: TGCGCCAGCAGCCAACGAGTAGGGGCGGCCTCCTACAATGAGCAGTTCTTC. Encoded protein: CASSQRVGAASYNEQFF.

The V call is TRBV4-1, the J call TRBJ1-1; D gene uncertain. CDR1 and CDR2 (germline): MGHRA, YSYEKL. The CDR3 loop spans 13 amino acids. The germline V and J ends were trimmed by 1 base and 3 bases, with 6 bases remaining between them. The CDR3 region has the DNA TGCGCCAGCAGCCAAGTCGGGGACACTGAAGCTTTCTTT. This sequence encodes CASSQVGDTEAFF.

This clone was seen only a few times. V is TRBV15 and J is TRBJ1-2, with a tentative D call TRBD1 (6 bases). The germline V gene has CDR1 LNHNV and CDR2 YYDKDF (reference sequence). The V gene lost 1 base and the J gene lost 8 bases, with 11 bases spanning the gap. The CDR3 is 13 residues long. CDR3 residues: CATSRVSGDGYTF. DNA of the CDR3: TGTGCCACCAGCAGAGTATCAGGGGACGGCTACACCTTC.

This clone is medium-sized within its sample. The CDR3 region has the DNA TGCGCCAGCAGCTACCAGACAGGACCCTACGAGCAGTACTTC. This translates into CASSYQTGPYEQYF. The rearrangement joins TRBV5-1 to TRBJ2-7; possible D gene TRBD1, 6 bases. The CDR3 spans 14 residues. The V gene lost 3 bases and the J gene lost 2 bases, with 12 bases spanning the gap. The V gene's germline CDR1 is SGHRS and CDR2 YFSETQ.

A few counts support this clone. The V gene is TRBV6-1, the J gene TRBJ2-5; D remains ambiguous. The CDR3 runs 12 residues. Trimming pared 2 bases from V and 5 bases from J, leaving 6 bases between. CDR1 is MNHNS, CDR2 SASEGT, per germline. In DNA, the CDR3 is TGTGCCAGCAGTGAATATTTGGAGACCCAGTACTTC. Its protein product is CASSEYLETQYF.

The rearrangement links TRBV29-1 to TRBJ2-1, with TRBD1 matching over 8 bases. Germline CDR1 is SQVTM and CDR2 is ANQGSEA. With V trimmed by 3 bases and J by 6 bases, 10 bases remained unmatched. The CDR3 is made up of 15 amino acids. CDR3: CSVEGTGGWGNEQFF. CDR3 DNA sequence: TGCAGCGTTGAGGGGACAGGAGGATGGGGCAATGAGCAGTTCTTC.

This clone has just a few counts. V and J are TRBV28 and TRBJ1-1; D remains unclear. The germline V and J ends were trimmed by 5 bases and 0 bases, with 13 bases remaining between them. The CDR3 extends over 15 amino acids. The germline V gene has CDR1 MDHEN and CDR2 SYDVKM. This CDR3 reads CASSPSDRLNTEAFF. DNA of the CDR3: TGTGCCAGCAGTCCGAGCGACCGTTTGAACACTGAAGCTTTCTTT.

This clone was picked up a small number of times. This rearrangement joins TRBV6-6 to TRBJ2-2; TRBD2 might be the D (5 bases). This CDR3 has 13 amino acids. V was cut by 10 bases and J by 4 bases, with 13 bases left in between. The germline V gene encodes CDR1 MNHNY and CDR2 SVGAGI (reference sequence). CDR3: CATRRTPTGELFF. CDR3 DNA sequence: TGTGCCACCCGGAGGACTCCCACCGGGGAGCTGTTTTTT.

This clone has only a few counts. The V gene is TRBV6-4, the J gene TRBJ2-7; the D gene is possibly TRBD2 (5 bases). Germline V gene lookup returns CDR1 MRHNA and CDR2 SNTAGT. V lost 5 bases and J lost 5, with 10 bases in between. This CDR3 is 12 amino acids long. This chain's CDR3 is CASSYTGNEQYF. The CDR3 DNA follows: TGTGCCAGCAGTTACACGGGGAACGAGCAGTACTTC.

The V gene is TRBV2, the J gene TRBJ2-7; 7 positions agree with TRBD2. Germline V gene data show CDR1 as SNHLY and CDR2 as FYNNEI. The J segment lost 3 bases and the V segment lost 2 bases, leaving 4 bases of the junction unmatched. This CDR3 comprises 14 residues. CDR3 DNA: TGTGCCAGCAGTGAATTCCGGGACTACTACGAGCAGTACTTC. Translation gives CASSEFRDYYEQYF.

The genes are TRBV6-1 and TRBJ2-7; 10 bases match TRBD2. J gave up 2 bases and V 7 bases, and 5 bases lay outside the gene matches. The CDR3 sequence is 14 residues long. Germline CDR1 reads MNHNS; CDR2 reads SASEGT. The CDR3 spells CASNPAGGPYEQYF. The CDR3 DNA is TGTGCCAGCAACCCAGCGGGGGGGCCCTACGAGCAGTACTTC.